One sample yielded the 21 T cell receptor beta chains listed below, sequenced in a study of early T cells in non-severe SARS-CoV-2 infection. Using its own MiXCR run on the 5' RACE reads, TCRdb lists one record per CDR3 protein. This sample yields about 80,000 distinct CDR3 sequences, of which 5% are seen a single time; around 6.6% belongs to the top ten. Source: whole blood, taken at baseline. The receptors derive from an adult who was a healthcare worker with PCR-confirmed SARS-CoV-2 infection or an uninfected control (not recorded which).

The chain uses TRBV6-6 and TRBJ2-5; maybe TRBD1 (5 bases). Germline V gene data show CDR1 as MNHNY and CDR2 as SVGAGI (reference sequence). Trimming removed 7 bases from V and 5 bases from J, with 20 bases in between. This CDR3 has 15 amino acids. The CDR3 nucleotides read TGTGCCAGCACCTCCGGGTTCAGGGCTGAGGAGACCCAGTACTTC. Amino acid sequence: CASTSGFRAEETQYF.

V and J are TRBV6-6 and TRBJ1-1, with no clear D. Germline CDR1 and CDR2: MNHNY and SVGAGI (reference sequence). The CDR3 is made up of 11 amino acids. V dropped 8 bases and J dropped 9 bases, with 13 bases sitting between them. CDR3 sequence reads: CASQSGLQAFF. The CDR3 region has the DNA TGTGCCAGCCAGAGTGGGCTGCAAGCTTTCTTT.

This clonotype was seen a few times. The V gene is TRBV7-9, the J gene TRBJ2-3; TRBD1 or TRBD2 may be the D gene (5 bases each). V was trimmed by 4 bases and J by 1 base, leaving 15 bases between them. Germline loops: CDR1 SEHNR, CDR2 FQNEAQ (reference sequence). The CDR3 extends over 16 amino acids. Here the CDR3 DNA reads TGTGCCAGCAGCTCCTATGGGGCGGGTGGCACAGATACGCAGTATTTT. Amino acids: CASSSYGAGGTDTQYF.

This clonotype has a handful of counts. V and J are TRBV18 and TRBJ2-1; 10 bases map to TRBD2. CDR1 and CDR2 (germline): KGHSH, LQKENI. This CDR3 has 16 amino acids. With 3 bases clipped from V and 7 bases from J, the junction kept 9 bases outside the gene matches. CDR3 coding DNA: TGTGCCAGCTCACCGGGCGAGGGACTAGCGCGGAATGAGCAGTTCTTC. It specifies CASSPGEGLARNEQFF.

This clonotype was detected ten times or more. The chain couples TRBV29-1 to TRBJ2-1; D possibly corresponds to TRBD2 (5 bases). The CDR3 totals 9 residues. The germline V gene encodes CDR1 SQVTM and CDR2 ANQGSEA. The CDR3, as DNA: TGCTCAGTGGAGGAGAGGGAGTTCTTC. Its translation is CSVEEREFF.

This clonotype showed up many times. The DNA of the CDR3 is TGCAGCGTTGGACAGGGTCTTAGGATGGGGGAGCTGTTTTTT. Encoded protein: CSVGQGLRMGELFF. The V and J genes are TRBV29-1 and TRBJ2-2, with TRBD1 matching over 7 bases. The CDR3 runs 14 residues. Per the germline V gene, CDR1 is SQVTM and CDR2 is ANQGSEA. J gave up 8 bases and V 4 bases, and 10 bases lay outside the gene matches.

The V and J genes are TRBV6-6 and TRBJ1-1, with 10 nucleotides matching TRBD1. Germline V gene lookup returns CDR1 MNHNY and CDR2 SVGAGI (reference sequence). The junction had 6 bases not matched to a gene; V was cut back by 5 bases and J by 6 bases. There are 14 residues in the CDR3. The DNA for the CDR3 is TGTGCCAGCAGTAAGACCGGGACAGGGGCTGAAGCTTTCTTT. Translation gives CASSKTGTGAEAFF.

This clonotype has at least ten counts. The gene calls are TRBV7-9 and TRBJ1-5; a weak D match, TRBD1 (5 bases). Per the germline V gene, CDR1 is SEHNR and CDR2 is FQNEAQ (reference sequence). This CDR3 spans 17 amino acids. Trimming left V 4 bases short and J 7 bases short, with 23 bases between. CDR3 loop: CASSSPARAGIEQPQHF. In DNA, the CDR3 is TGTGCCAGCAGCTCCCCCGCGAGGGCAGGGATCGAGCAGCCCCAGCATTTT.

V is TRBV5-1 and J is TRBJ2-7, with TRBD2 as a possible D gene (5 bases). V was cut by 5 bases and J by 0 bases, with 15 bases left in between. Per the germline V gene, CDR1 is SGHRS and CDR2 is YFSETQ. CDR3 length equals 15 residues. As DNA, the CDR3 is TGCGCCAGCAGGGAGGAACCTTTACCCTCCTACGAGCAGTACTTC. Translation: CASREEPLPSYEQYF.

This clonotype was seen only once. The rearrangement uses TRBV4-1 and TRBJ2-7; D not resolved. The CDR3 has 12 amino acids. Between the trimmed V and J ends, which lost 0 bases and 2 bases, there was a span of 2 bases. Germline CDR1 reads MGHRA; CDR2 reads YSYEKL. The CDR3 DNA sequence: TGCGCCAGCAGCCAAGACGCCTACGAGCAGTACTTC. This translates into CASSQDAYEQYF.

The chain is built from TRBV7-8 and TRBJ1-1, with TRBD1 matching over 7 bases. Germline V gene data show CDR1 as SGHVS and CDR2 as FQNEAQ. J was trimmed by 1 base and V by 3 bases; bases with no gene match: 8. This CDR3 contains 16 residues. The CDR3 DNA follows: TGTGCCAGCAGCTTGGGACAGTTGTGGGGGAACACTGAAGCTTTCTTT. Translated, it gives CASSLGQLWGNTEAFF.

This clonotype has only a few counts. This chain joins TRBV5-1 and TRBJ2-7, with 7 bases aligning to TRBD1. The CDR3 loop spans 18 amino acids. The V and J ends lost 3 bases and 4 bases, in that order; junction bases with no gene match: 19. CDR1 is SGHRS, CDR2 YFSETQ, per germline. The CDR3, as DNA: TGCGCCAGCAGCTCTGGAGGCCTGGGACAGACGACCGAGTACGAGCAGTACTTC. This translates into CASSSGGLGQTTEYEQYF.

This clonotype was counted at least ten times. The rearrangement links TRBV30 to TRBJ1-5, with D possibly TRBD1 on 5 matching bases. CDR1 and CDR2 from the germline V gene are GTSNPN and SVGIG (reference sequence). Trimming pared 4 bases from V and 3 bases from J, leaving 13 bases between. This CDR3 contains 14 residues. CDR3 loop: CAWNTVGPNQPQHF. Written as DNA, the CDR3 is TGTGCCTGGAATACGGTGGGACCCAATCAGCCCCAGCATTTT. Full variable domain (rest looked up from reference TRBV30 and TRBJ1-5): SQTIHQWPATLVQPVGSPLSLECTVEGTSNPNLYWYRQAAGRGLQLLFYSVGIGQISSEVPQNLSASRPQDRQFILSSKKLLLSDSGFYLCAWNTVGPNQPQHFGDGTRLSIL.

This clonotype appeared a few times. The chain recombines TRBV7-3 with TRBJ2-1; D gene uncertain. The CDR3 contains 15 residues. Germline V gene lookup returns CDR1 SGHTA and CDR2 FQGTGA. The germline V and J ends were trimmed by 6 bases and 0 bases, with 12 bases remaining between them. Here the CDR3 reads CASRIDPSSYNEQFF. As DNA, the CDR3 is TGTGCCAGCAGGATAGACCCGAGCTCCTACAATGAGCAGTTCTTC.

In this sample, this clonotype turned up many times. The rearrangement links TRBV25-1 to TRBJ1-2; D remains ambiguous. Trimming pared 3 bases from V and 4 bases from J, leaving 15 bases between. CDR3 size: 15 residues. The germline V gene has CDR1 MGHDK and CDR2 SYGVNS. CDR3 sequence: CASSEWVAGPYGYTF. The CDR3 DNA is TGTGCCAGCAGTGAGTGGGTGGCAGGACCCTATGGCTACACCTTC.

This clonotype was observed at least ten times. This chain links TRBV18 with TRBJ2-1, with D unresolved. V was cut by 1 base and J by 0 bases, with 4 bases left in between. Looked up from germline, CDR1 is KGHSH and CDR2 is LQKENI. CDR3 length: 14 amino acids. In DNA form, the CDR3 reads TGTGCCAGCTCACCACACACCTCCTACAATGAGCAGTTCTTC. Amino acid sequence: CASSPHTSYNEQFF.

This clonotype was counted only a few times. The chain is built from TRBV6-6 and TRBJ1-5, with 7 bases identical to TRBD1. The germline CDR1 and CDR2 sequences are MNHNY and SVGAGI (reference sequence). There are 15 residues in the CDR3. The V segment lost 4 bases and the J segment 7 bases; nucleotides outside the gene matches: 10. The CDR3 region is CASSLTQGRDQPQHF. The CDR3 DNA reads TGTGCCAGCAGTTTAACACAGGGGAGGGACCAGCCCCAGCATTTT.

V and J are TRBV20-1 and TRBJ2-3, with 7 bases matching TRBD2. Germline loops: CDR1 DFQATT, CDR2 SNEGSKA (reference sequence). The CDR3 runs to 15 residues. V lost 4 bases, J lost 0 bases, and 7 bases stayed unmatched. The CDR3 spells CSAMGGTRSTDTQYF. In nucleotides, the CDR3 is TGCAGTGCTATGGGAGGGACTCGGAGCACAGATACGCAGTATTTT.

This clonotype showed up many times. The rearrangement joins TRBV5-6 to TRBJ1-5, with 9 bases identical to TRBD1. Per the germline V gene, CDR1 is SGHDT and CDR2 is YYEEEE. The CDR3 has 14 residues. The V and J ends lost 4 bases and 6 bases, in that order; junction bases with no gene match: 5. The CDR3 nucleotides read TGTGCCAGCAGCCTGGGACAGGGAGGTCAGCCCCAGCATTTT. This gives the protein CASSLGQGGQPQHF.

This clonotype was counted only a few times. The genes are TRBV4-1 and TRBJ2-1; 8 nucleotides match TRBD2. With 4 bases clipped from V and 6 bases from J, the junction kept 11 bases outside the gene matches. The germline CDR1 and CDR2 sequences are MGHRA and YSYEKL. The CDR3 is 16 amino acids. The CDR3 nucleotides read TGCGCCAGCAGCCTCCCCGGGACTAGGTTAGGCAATGAGCAGTTCTTC. This codes for CASSLPGTRLGNEQFF.

This clonotype was seen repeatedly, ten times or more. This sequence joins TRBV6-6 and TRBJ1-5, with D unclear. The CDR3 sequence is 14 residues long. V lost 7 bases to trimming and J lost 1 base, with 11 bases between them. Germline V gives CDR1 MNHNY, CDR2 SVGAGI (reference sequence). The CDR3 bases are TGTGCCAGCACTACCTGGGAGAGCAATCAGCCCCAGCATTTT. Its translation: CASTTWESNQPQHF.